A selection of T cell receptor beta chains follows, all from one sample in a study of blood T cell repertoires in COVID-19. Sequenced by immunoSEQ multiplex PCR; TCRdb stores in-frame clones only, minus some. This table has about 430,000 clones, approximately 91% appearing once. Sequencing input: PBMCs or T cells enriched from blood (not recorded which). These receptors all stem from a young woman who had been exposed to COVID-19. Both conserved end residues are part of each CDR3. D genes are given only for firm matches. A row's size may be missing; if present it is once, few, many or a size class.

TRBD2	TRBV28	NA	TRBJ2-1	CASKDVIAGHEQFF	TGTGCCAGCAAGGATGTGATAGCGGGGCATGAGCAGTTCTTC
TRBD1	TRBV24-1	NA	TRBJ2-2	CATSDWGQGGTGELFF	TGTGCCACCAGTGATTGGGGACAGGGGGGCACCGGGGAGCTGTTTTTT
TRBD2	TRBV2	NA	TRBJ2-2	CASRASGRNTGELFF	TGTGCCAGCAGGGCTAGCGGGAGGAACACCGGGGAGCTGTTTTTT
TRBD1	TRBV30	NA	TRBJ1-1	CAWNPLGQSMNTEAFF	TGTGCCTGGAACCCCTTGGGACAGAGCATGAACACTGAAGCTTTCTTT
NA	TRBV7-6	few	TRBJ2-2	CASRAGTGELFF	TGTGCCAGCAGGGCGGGCACCGGGGAGCTGTTTTTT
TRBD1	TRBV14	NA	TRBJ1-2	CASSLPGQGNYGYTF	TGTGCCAGCAGCCTGCCGGGACAGGGTAACTATGGCTACACCTTC
NA	TRBV14	NA	TRBJ2-1	CASSQASGGAEQFF	TGTGCCAGCAGCCAGGCATCCGGGGGAGCTGAGCAGTTCTTC
NA	TRBV7-2	NA	TRBJ1-4	CASSRAGDEKLFF	TGTGCCAGCAGCCGCGCAGGGGATGAAAAACTGTTTTTT
NA	TRBV18	NA	TRBJ1-3	CASSPPVGNLFGNTIYF	TGTGCCAGCTCACCACCTGTGGGCAACCTCTTTGGAAACACCATATATTTT
NA	TRBV28	NA	TRBJ1-4	CASSLGGPTNEKLFF	TGTGCCAGCAGTTTGGGGGGTCCAACTAATGAAAAACTGTTTTTT
TRBD2	TRBV15	NA	TRBJ2-2	CATSRGASGKTGELFF	TGTGCCACCAGCAGAGGCGCTAGCGGAAAGACCGGGGAGCTGTTTTTT
NA	TRBV28	NA	TRBJ2-7	CASSLPPGYSYEQYF	TGTGCCAGCAGTTTACCCCCAGGATACTCCTACGAGCAGTACTTC
TRBD2	TRBV11-2	NA	TRBJ2-1	CASSQEPGLENYNEQFF	TGTGCCAGCAGCCAAGAGCCGGGACTAGAAAACTACAATGAGCAGTTCTTC
NA	TRBV4-2	NA	TRBJ2-5	CASSKDTRVGQETQYF	TGTGCCAGCAGCAAAGATACACGGGTTGGACAAGAGACCCAGTACTTC
TRBD1	TRBV10-3	NA	TRBJ1-2	CATSVRTGGHYGYTF	TGTGCCACCTCCGTCCGGACAGGGGGGCACTATGGCTACACCTTC
NA	TRBV18	once	TRBJ2-7	CASSLGDTALGEQYF	TGTGCCAGCTCACTCGGAGATACGGCGCTCGGAGAGCAGTACTTC
NA	TRBV28	NA	TRBJ1-5	CASSRGSGQPQHF	TGTGCCAGCAGTAGGGGCAGCGGGCAGCCCCAGCATTTT
TRBD1	TRBV6-2/TRBV6-3	NA	TRBJ2-6	CASSSQGQGINTGANVLTF	TGTGCCAGCAGTTCCCAAGGACAGGGGATTAATACTGGGGCCAACGTCCTGACTTTC
NA	TRBV13	NA	TRBJ2-5	CASSSRGEETQYF	TGTGCCAGCAGTTCCAGGGGGGAAGAGACCCAGTACTTC
NA	TRBV5-4	NA	TRBJ2-3	CASSLSAYTDTQYF	TGTGCCAGCAGCTTGTCTGCCTACACAGATACGCAGTATTTT
TRBD1	TRBV2	once	TRBJ1-5	CASSLRTGSNQPQHF	TGTGCCAGCAGTCTACGGACAGGGAGCAATCAGCCCCAGCATTTT
NA	TRBV7-2	few	TRBJ1-6	CASSLEGRVPLHF	TGTGCCAGCAGCTTAGAGGGCAGGGTTCCCCTCCACTTT
NA	TRBV7-2	NA	TRBJ2-5	CASSTNTKTQYF	TGTGCCAGCAGCACGAATACAAAGACCCAGTACTTC